Sequencing of this TCR beta chain was carried out in a study of cytomegalovirus exposure and HLA in healthy donors. The germline V gene has CDR1 SGHDT and CDR2 YYEEEE. CDR3 size: 14 residues. Trimming cost V 1 base and J 2 bases, with 9 bases left between them. Researchers ran the PCR with 60 Vbeta and 13 Jbeta primers. Original analysis: Later reanalysis found roughly 80 million unique TCR beta chains, 10 million to 14 million of them shared. TCRdb keeps only in-frame clones here, not all; method: immunoSEQ multiplex PCR. That table supplies the V and J calls and clone size; D and trimming were determined from the DNA. This sample has approximately 130,000 clones, with under 10% found just once.

The rearrangement links TRBV5-6 to TRBJ2-5; TRBD2 is a possible D gene (5 bases). The clonotype comes from a woman between 40 and 50 years old in good health and CMV-seropositive. The sequenced sample was PBMCs. CDR3 region: CASSLTGDQETQYF. CDR3 sequence (DNA): TGTGCCAGCAGCTTGACCGGGGATCAAGAGACCCAGTACTTC.